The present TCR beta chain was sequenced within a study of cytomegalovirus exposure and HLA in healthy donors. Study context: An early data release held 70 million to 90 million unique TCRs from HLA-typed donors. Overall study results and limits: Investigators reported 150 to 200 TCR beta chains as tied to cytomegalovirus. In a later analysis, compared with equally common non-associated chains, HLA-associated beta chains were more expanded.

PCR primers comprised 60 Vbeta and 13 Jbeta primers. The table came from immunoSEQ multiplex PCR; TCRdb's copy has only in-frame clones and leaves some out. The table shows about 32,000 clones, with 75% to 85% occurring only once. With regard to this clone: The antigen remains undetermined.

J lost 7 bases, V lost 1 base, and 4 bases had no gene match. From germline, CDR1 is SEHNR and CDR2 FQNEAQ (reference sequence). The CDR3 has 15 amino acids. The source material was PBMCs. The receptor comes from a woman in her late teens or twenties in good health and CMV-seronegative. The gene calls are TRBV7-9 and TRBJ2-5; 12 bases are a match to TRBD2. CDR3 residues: CASSLGLAGVGTQYF. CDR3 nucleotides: TGTGCCAGCAGCTTAGGACTAGCGGGAGTGGGGACCCAGTACTTC. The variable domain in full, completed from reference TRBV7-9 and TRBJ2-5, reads DTGVSQNPRHKITKRGQNVTFRCDPISEHNRLYWYRQTLGQGPEFLTYFQNEAQLEKSRLLSDRFSAERPKGSFSTLEIQRTEQGDSAMYLCASSLGLAGVGTQYFGPGTRLLVL.